This is a list of T cell receptor beta chains from one sample in a study of cytomegalovirus exposure and HLA in healthy donors. Sequencing was performed with immunoSEQ multiplex PCR; in TCRdb, only in-frame clones are kept and a portion is missing. The table shows around 140,000 clones, with approximately 80% occurring only once. The source material was PBMCs. The source of these receptors is a woman aged 18-30 years in good health and CMV-seropositive. Each CDR3 is given with its conserved first and last residue. The D gene is left open where the match is weak. Clone size is shown for a subset of rows, as once, few, many or a class of expanded clone.

v_gene	j_gene	abundance	d_gene	CDR3aa	CDR3nt
TRBV15	TRBJ2-5	once	.	CATSRAADVSETQYF	TGTGCCACCAGCAGGGCGGCAGACGTATCAGAGACCCAGTACTTC
TRBV6-5	TRBJ2-5	.	.	CASRTQGFAQYF	TGTGCCAGCAGGACTCAGGGGTTTGCCCAGTACTTC
TRBV7-9	TRBJ1-6	.	TRBD1	CASTLRTGTNSPLHF	TGTGCCAGCACCTTAAGGACAGGGACCAATTCACCCCTCCACTTT
TRBV15	TRBJ1-3	.	TRBD1	CATSRDRVVGNTIYF	TGTGCCACCAGCAGGGACAGGGTGGTTGGAAACACCATATATTTT
TRBV10-1	TRBJ2-7	.	TRBD2	CASSESMDLSGAYEQYF	TGCGCCAGCAGTGAGTCGATGGACCTCAGCGGGGCCTACGAGCAGTACTTC
TRBV20-1	TRBJ2-1	.	.	CSAPTYNEQFF	TGCAGTGCCCCCACCTACAATGAGCAGTTCTTC
TRBV5-1	TRBJ2-1	few	.	CASRRWGGLYEQFF	TGCGCCAGCCGCCGGTGGGGGGGCCTGTATGAGCAGTTCTTC
TRBV2	TRBJ1-4	.	TRBD1	CASSGGTGHPEKLFF	TGTGCCAGCAGTGGGGGGACAGGCCACCCAGAAAAACTGTTTTTT
TRBV19	TRBJ1-5	.	.	CASSRGFSNQPQHF	TGTGCCAGTAGCCGAGGTTTTAGCAATCAGCCCCAGCATTTT
TRBV7-2	TRBJ1-1	.	.	CASSRGQNTEAFF	TGTGCCAGCAGCCGTGGACAGAACACTGAAGCTTTCTTT
TRBV6-5	TRBJ2-7	.	.	CASSKESGSSYEQYF	TGTGCCAGCAGTAAAGAAAGCGGTAGCTCCTACGAGCAGTACTTC
TRBV7-2	TRBJ2-5	.	TRBD2	CASSWTSGGGETQYF	TGTGCCAGCAGCTGGACTAGCGGGGGTGGGGAGACCCAGTACTTC
TRBV5-4	TRBJ2-6	.	TRBD1	CASSLWDRGSGANVLTF	TGTGCCAGCAGCCTCTGGGACAGGGGGTCTGGGGCCAACGTCCTGACTTTC
TRBV5-8	TRBJ2-3	.	TRBD2	CASRRAGGNTDTQYF	TGTGCCAGTCGACGTGCGGGGGGAAACACAGATACGCAGTATTTT
TRBV30	TRBJ1-5	.	.	CAWSVGVYQPQHF	TGTGCCTGGAGTGTTGGAGTATATCAGCCCCAGCATTTT
TRBV15	TRBJ2-3	.	.	CATSRETQNTQYF	TGTGCCACCAGCAGAGAGACACAAAATACGCAGTATTTT
TRBV5-6	TRBJ1-5	.	.	CASSLSFNSNQPQHF	TGTGCCAGCAGCCTAAGTTTCAATAGCAATCAGCCCCAGCATTTT
TRBV7-2	TRBJ2-2	.	.	CASSQTPGAGELFF	TGTGCCAGCAGCCAGACGCCCGGAGCGGGGGAGCTGTTTTTT
TRBV30	TRBJ1-2	.	.	CAWRSRGYGYTF	TGTGCCTGGAGGAGTAGGGGCTATGGCTACACCTTC
TRBV5-5	TRBJ2-3	.	.	CASSRVSGPTDTQYF	TGTGCCAGCAGCCGCGTTAGCGGACCCACAGATACGCAGTATTTT
TRBV5-6	TRBJ2-3	.	TRBD2	CASSLSLVAGGNTDTQYF	TGTGCCAGCAGCTTGTCGCTGGTTGCGGGGGGGAACACAGATACGCAGTATTTT
TRBV7-2	TRBJ1-1	.	.	CASSFSGRAFF	TGTGCCAGCAGCTTCTCGGGAAGGGCTTTCTTT
TRBV27	TRBJ1-2	.	.	CASSFSQSTVYGYTF	TGTGCCAGCAGTTTTTCCCAGTCAACCGTCTATGGCTACACCTTC